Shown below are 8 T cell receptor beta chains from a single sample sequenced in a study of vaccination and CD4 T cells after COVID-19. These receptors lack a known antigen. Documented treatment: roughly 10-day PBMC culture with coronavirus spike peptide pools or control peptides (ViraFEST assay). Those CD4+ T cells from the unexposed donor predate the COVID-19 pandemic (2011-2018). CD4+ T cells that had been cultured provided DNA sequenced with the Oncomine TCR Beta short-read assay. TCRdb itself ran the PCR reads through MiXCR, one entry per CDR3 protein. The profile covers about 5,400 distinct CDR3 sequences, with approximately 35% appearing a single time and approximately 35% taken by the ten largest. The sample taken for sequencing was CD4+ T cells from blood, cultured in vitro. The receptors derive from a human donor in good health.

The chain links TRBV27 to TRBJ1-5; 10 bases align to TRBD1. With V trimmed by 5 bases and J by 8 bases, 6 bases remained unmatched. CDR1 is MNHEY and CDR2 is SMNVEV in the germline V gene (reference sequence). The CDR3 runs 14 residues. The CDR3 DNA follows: TGTGCCAGCAGTCTTGGACAGGGGGGGAAGCCCCAGCATTTT. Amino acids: CASSLGQGGKPQHF.

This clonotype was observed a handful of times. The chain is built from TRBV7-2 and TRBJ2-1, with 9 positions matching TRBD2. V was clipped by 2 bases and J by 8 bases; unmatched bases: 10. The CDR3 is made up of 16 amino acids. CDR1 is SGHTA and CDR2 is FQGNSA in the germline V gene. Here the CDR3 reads CASSLIGGGATDEQFF. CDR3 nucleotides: TGTGCCAGCAGCTTAATCGGCGGGGGGGCCACCGATGAGCAGTTCTTC. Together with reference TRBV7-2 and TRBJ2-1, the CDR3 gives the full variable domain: GAGVSQSPSNKVTEKGKDVELRCDPISGHTALYWYRQSLGQGLEFLIYFQGNSAPDKSGLPSDRFSAERTGGSVSTLTIQRTQQEDSAVYLCASSLIGGGATDEQFFGPGTRLTVL.

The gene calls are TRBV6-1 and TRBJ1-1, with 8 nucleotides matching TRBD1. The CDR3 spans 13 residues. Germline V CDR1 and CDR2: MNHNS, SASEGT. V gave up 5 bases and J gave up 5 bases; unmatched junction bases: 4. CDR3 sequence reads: CASSIQGGTEAFF. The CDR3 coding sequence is TGTGCCAGCAGTATACAGGGGGGGACTGAAGCTTTCTTT.

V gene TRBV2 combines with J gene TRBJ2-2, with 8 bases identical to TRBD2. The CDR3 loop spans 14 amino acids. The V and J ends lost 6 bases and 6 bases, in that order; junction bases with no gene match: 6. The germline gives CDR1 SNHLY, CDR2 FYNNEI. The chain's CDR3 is CASSTGTRSGELFF. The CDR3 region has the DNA TGTGCCAGCAGCACCGGGACTAGGTCCGGGGAGCTGTTTTTT.

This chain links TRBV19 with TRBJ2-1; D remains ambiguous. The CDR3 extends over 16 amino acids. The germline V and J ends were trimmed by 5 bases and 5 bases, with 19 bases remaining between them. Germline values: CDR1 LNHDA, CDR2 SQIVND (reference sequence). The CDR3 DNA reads TGTGCCAGTAGTGTTGTGCGTCGCGGAGTCCACAATGAGCAGTTCTTC. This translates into CASSVVRRGVHNEQFF.

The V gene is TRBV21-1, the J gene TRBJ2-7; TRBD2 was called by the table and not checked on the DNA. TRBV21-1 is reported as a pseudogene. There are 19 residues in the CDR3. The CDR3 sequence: CASSTMTSGGPLSSYEQYF. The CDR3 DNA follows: TGTGCCAGCAGCACCATGACTAGCGGGGGCCCTCTTAGCTCCTACGAGCAGTACTTC.

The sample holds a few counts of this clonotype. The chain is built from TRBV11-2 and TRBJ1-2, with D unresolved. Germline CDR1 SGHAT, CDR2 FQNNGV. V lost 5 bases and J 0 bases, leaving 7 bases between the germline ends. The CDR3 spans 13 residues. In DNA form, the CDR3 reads TGTGCCAGCAGCCGAGACACTAACTATGGCTACACCTTC. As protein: CASSRDTNYGYTF.

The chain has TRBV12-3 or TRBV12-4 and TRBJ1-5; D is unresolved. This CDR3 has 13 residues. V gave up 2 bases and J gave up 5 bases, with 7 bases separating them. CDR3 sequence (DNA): TGTGCCAGCAGTTTAATTGGGGATCAGCCCCAGCATTTT. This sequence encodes CASSLIGDQPQHF.